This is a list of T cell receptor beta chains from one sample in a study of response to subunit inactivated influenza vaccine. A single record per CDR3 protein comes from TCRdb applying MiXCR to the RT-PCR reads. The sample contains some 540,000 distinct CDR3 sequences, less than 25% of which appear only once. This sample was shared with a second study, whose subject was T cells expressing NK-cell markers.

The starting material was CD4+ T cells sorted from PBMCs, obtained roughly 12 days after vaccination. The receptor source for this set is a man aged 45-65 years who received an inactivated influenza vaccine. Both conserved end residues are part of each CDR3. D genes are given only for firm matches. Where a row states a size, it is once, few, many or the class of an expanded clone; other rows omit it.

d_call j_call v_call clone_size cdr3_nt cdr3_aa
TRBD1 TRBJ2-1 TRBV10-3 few TGTGCCATCAGGGGACAGAATAGCTCCTACAATGAGCAGTTCTTC CAIRGQNSSYNEQFF
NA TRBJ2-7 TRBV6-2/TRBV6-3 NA TGTGCCAGCGGATTGGGAGGCAGTTCCTACGAGCAGTACTTC CASGLGGSSYEQYF
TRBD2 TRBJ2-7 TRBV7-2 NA TGTGCCAGCAGCTCGCGGACTAGCGGGACCGAGCAGTACTTC CASSSRTSGTEQYF
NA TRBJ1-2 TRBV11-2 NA TGTGCCAGCAGCCTAGAGGTTTGGTTGGGAGGCTACACCTTC CASSLEVWLGGYTF
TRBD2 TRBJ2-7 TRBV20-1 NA TGCAGTGCTAGCCCCCCGGGAGGGGGCTACGAGCAGTACTTC CSASPPGGGYEQYF
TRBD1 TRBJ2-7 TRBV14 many TGTGCCAGCAGGCTAACAGGGGGATACGAGCAGTACTTC CASRLTGGYEQYF
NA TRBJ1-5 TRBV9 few TGTGCCAGCAGCCCGTTGGGGGCTGGTCAGCCCCAGCATTTT CASSPLGAGQPQHF
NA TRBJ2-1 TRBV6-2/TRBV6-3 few TGTGCCAGTGCGAAGGACAGTTCCTCTGAGCAGTTCTTC CASAKDSSSEQFF
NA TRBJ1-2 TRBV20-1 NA TGCAGTGCAAGCCCGGGTCTCTATGGCTACACCTTC CSASPGLYGYTF
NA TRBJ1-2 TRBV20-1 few TGCAGTGCTGCCCAGGGGAACGGCGGCTACACCTTC CSAAQGNGGYTF
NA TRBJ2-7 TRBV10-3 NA TGTGCCATCAGTGAGGAAGTCCTCGGCGTCGGCGAGCAGTACTTC CAISEEVLGVGEQYF
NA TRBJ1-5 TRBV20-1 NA TGCAGTGCTAGCCCCATTTACAGGGATCTGGATCAGCCCCAGCATTTT CSASPIYRDLDQPQHF
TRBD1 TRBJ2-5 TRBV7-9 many TGTGCCAGCAGCTTAGGTCAGGGGGCTCGAGAGACCCAGTACTTC CASSLGQGARETQYF
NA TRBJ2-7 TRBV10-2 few TGCGCCAGCATGAGGGTAGCCCCCTACGAGCAGTACTTC CASMRVAPYEQYF
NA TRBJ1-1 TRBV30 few TGTGCCTGGAATCCCCAGAACACTGAAGCTTTCTTT CAWNPQNTEAFF
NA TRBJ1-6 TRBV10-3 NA TGTGCCATCAGTGCGCAGGGTAATTCACCCCTCCACTTT CAISAQGNSPLHF
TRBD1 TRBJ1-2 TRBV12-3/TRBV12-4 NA TGTGCCAGCAGTCTCCGCCAGGGGGGTTCAGGGAATGGCTACACCTTC CASSLRQGGSGNGYTF
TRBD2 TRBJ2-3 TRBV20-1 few TGCAGTGCTAGAGATCCCGGGACTAGCGGCACAGATACGCAGTATTTT CSARDPGTSGTDTQYF
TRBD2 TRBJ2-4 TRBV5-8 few TGTGCCAGCAGCCGCGGAGATGGATCTAGCGGGACTCAGTACTTC CASSRGDGSSGTQYF
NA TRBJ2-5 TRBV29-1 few TGCAGCGTTGATTGGGAGACCCAGTACTTC CSVDWETQYF
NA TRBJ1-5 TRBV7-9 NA TGTGCCAGCAGCTTAGCAGGGACCAATCACCCCCAGCATTTT CASSLAGTNHPQHF
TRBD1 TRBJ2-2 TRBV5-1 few TGCGCCAGCAGCTACGACAGGGATGCCGGGGAGCTGTTTTTT CASSYDRDAGELFF
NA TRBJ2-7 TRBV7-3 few TGTGCCAGCAGCTTATTGGGATACGGCGAGCAGTACTTC CASSLLGYGEQYF
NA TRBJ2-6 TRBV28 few TGTGCCAGCAGTCCACCTTTACAGGTCTCTGGGGCCAACGTCCTGACTTTC CASSPPLQVSGANVLTF
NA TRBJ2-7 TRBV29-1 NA TGCAGCGTTGACCGGGACAACTCCGAGCAGTACTTC CSVDRDNSEQYF
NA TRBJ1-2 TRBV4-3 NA TGCGCCAGCAGCCAAGAGGGAGTGAGACTGGGGAGAACCTTC CASSQEGVRLGRTF
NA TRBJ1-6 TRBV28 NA TGTGCCAGCAGTTGGGGGGCCACCGGGTCACCCCTCCACTTT CASSWGATGSPLHF
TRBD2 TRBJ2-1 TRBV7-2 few TGTGCCAGCAGCCCCACTAGACTAGCGGGAACGTACAATGAGCAGTTCTTC CASSPTRLAGTYNEQFF
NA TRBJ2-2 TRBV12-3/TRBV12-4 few TGTGCCAGCAGTCCCGTATCCGGGGAGCTGTTTTTT CASSPVSGELFF
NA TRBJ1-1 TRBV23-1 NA TGCGCCAGCAGTCAATACCGGGACTCTGGTAGGAGCACTGAAGCTTTCTTT CASSQYRDSGRSTEAFF